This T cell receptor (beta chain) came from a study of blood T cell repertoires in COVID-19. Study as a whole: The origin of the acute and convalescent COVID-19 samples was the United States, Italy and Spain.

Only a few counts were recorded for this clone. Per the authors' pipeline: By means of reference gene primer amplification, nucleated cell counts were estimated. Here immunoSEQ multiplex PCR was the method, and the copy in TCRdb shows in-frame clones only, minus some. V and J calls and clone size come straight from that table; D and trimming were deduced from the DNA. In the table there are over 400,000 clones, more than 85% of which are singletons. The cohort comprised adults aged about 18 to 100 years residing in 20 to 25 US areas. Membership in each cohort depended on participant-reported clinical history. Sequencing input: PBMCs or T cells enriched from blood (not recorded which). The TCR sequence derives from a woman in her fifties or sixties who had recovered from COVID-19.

CDR3 DNA: TGTGCCAGCAGCTTAGTAGCGGACACCGGGGAGCTGTTTTTT. This sequence encodes CASSLVADTGELFF. V and J are TRBV7-6 and TRBJ2-2; possible D gene TRBD2, 6 bases. V was pared by 1 base and J by 3 bases, with 6 bases between. Germline CDR1 reads SGHVS; CDR2 reads FNYEAQ. The CDR3 covers 14 residues.